The 24 T cell receptor beta chains in this list originate from one sample, sequenced in a study of a mutant IDH1 vaccine in newly diagnosed glioma. Some clones are missing from TCRdb's copy, which holds only in-frame ones; the method was immunoSEQ multiplex PCR. This table holds some 95,000 clones, about four fifths found once. Time point defined: baseline, week 1 (first vaccination visit). Treatment meaning: pre-vaccination baseline after standard-of-care therapy. The sequencing used PBMCs, collected from a glioma patient treated with radiotherapy, temozolomide or both. The receptor source for this set is a middle-aged man with glioma.

The V and J genes are TRBV5-1 and TRBJ2-7; 16 bases fit TRBD2. This CDR3 is 17 amino acids long. After removal of 3 bases from V and 0 bases from J, the junction contained 3 bases not matched to a gene. The germline CDR1 and CDR2 sequences are SGHRS and YFSETQ. The chain's CDR3 is CASSSGLAGGSSYEQYF. CDR3 nucleotide sequence: TGCGCCAGCAGCTCGGGACTAGCGGGAGGGAGCTCCTACGAGCAGTACTTC. The whole variable domain, filled in from reference TRBV5-1 and TRBJ2-7, reads KAGVTQTPRYLIKTRGQQVTLSCSPISGHRSVSWYQQTPGQGLQFLFEYFSETQRNKGNFPGRFSGRQFSNSRSEMNVSTLELGDSALYLCASSSGLAGGSSYEQYFGPGTRLTVT.

The genes are TRBV7-2 and TRBJ2-1; no definite D call. The CDR3 has 14 amino acids. V gave up 2 bases and J gave up 6 bases, with 11 bases separating them. Germline V lookup: CDR1 SGHTA, CDR2 FQGNSA. The CDR3: CASSLSPALNEQFF. The CDR3 DNA sequence: TGTGCCAGCAGCTTATCGCCAGCCCTCAATGAGCAGTTCTTC.

The V and J genes are TRBV27 and TRBJ2-7, with 11 positions matching TRBD2. The CDR3 totals 14 residues. CDR1 and CDR2 from the germline V gene are MNHEY and SMNVEV (reference sequence). J was trimmed by 7 bases and V by 6 bases; bases with no gene match: 8. The CDR3 is CASRDSGRAGEQYF. For the CDR3, the DNA is TGTGCCAGCAGGGATAGCGGGAGGGCAGGGGAGCAGTACTTC.

J is TRBJ1-6 and V is TRBV27; D is unclear. This CDR3 has 15 amino acids. V lost 5 bases to trimming and J lost 0 bases, with 8 bases between them. CDR1 is MNHEY, CDR2 SMNVEV, per germline (reference sequence). The CDR3 spells CASSRASSYNSPLHF. The CDR3 DNA reads as TGTGCCAGCAGTCGGGCGAGCTCCTATAATTCACCCCTCCACTTT.

The chain recombines TRBV27 with TRBJ1-4; D ambiguous. V lost 6 bases to trimming and J lost 7 bases, with 6 bases between them. Germline V gene data show CDR1 as MNHEY and CDR2 as SMNVEV (reference sequence). The CDR3 has 11 amino acids. CDR3 sequence reads: CASRKGEKLFF. CDR3 DNA: TGTGCCAGCAGGAAGGGTGAAAAACTGTTTTTT.

The gene calls are TRBV25-1 and TRBJ2-3; 7 nucleotides agree with TRBD1. The junction had 3 bases not matched to a gene; V was cut back by 4 bases and J by 2 bases. The V gene's germline CDR1 is MGHDK and CDR2 SYGVNS. The CDR3 runs to 14 residues. CDR3 sequence: CASSAGQNTDTQYF. Written as DNA, the CDR3 is TGTGCCAGCAGTGCGGGACAGAACACAGATACGCAGTATTTT. The whole variable domain, remainder taken from reference TRBV25-1 and TRBJ2-3, is EADIYQTPRYLVIGTGKKITLECSQTMGHDKMYWYQQDPGMELHLIHYSYGVNSTEKGDLSSESTVSRIRTEHFPLTLESARPSHTSQYLCASSAGQNTDTQYFGPGTRLTVL.

Written as DNA, the CDR3 is TGTGCCAGCACTAGGGACAGTAGTCAGCCCCAGCATTTT. This sequence encodes CASTRDSSQPQHF. The chain employs TRBV6-6 and TRBJ1-5; 7 bases line up with TRBD1. The CDR3 spans 13 residues. V gave up 7 bases and J gave up 6 bases; unmatched junction bases: 6. CDR1 and CDR2 from the germline V gene are MNHNY and SVGAGI (reference sequence).

The chain joins TRBV4-3 to TRBJ2-2; 11 nucleotides match TRBD2. The CDR3 loop spans 19 amino acids. The germline V gene has CDR1 LGHNA and CDR2 YSLEER. After removal of 6 bases from V and 3 bases from J, the junction contained 15 bases not matched to a gene. The CDR3 reads CASSSKLAGVPLDTGELFF. The DNA of the CDR3 is TGCGCCAGCAGTTCCAAACTAGCGGGAGTTCCCCTGGACACCGGGGAGCTGTTTTTT.

The chain links TRBV28 to TRBJ1-5; D may be TRBD1 (5 bases). Trimming cost V 5 bases and J 9 bases, with 17 bases left between them. CDR1 is MDHEN, CDR2 SYDVKM, per germline. The CDR3 runs 14 residues. CDR3 protein: CASSARSGQWPQHF. The DNA for the CDR3 is TGTGCCAGCAGTGCCAGATCCGGACAATGGCCCCAGCATTTT.

This clone was detected only once. V and J are TRBV10-1 and TRBJ2-5; 14 bases agree with TRBD2. The CDR3 length is 17 residues. Per the germline V gene, CDR1 is WNHNN and CDR2 is SYGVQD (reference sequence). Losses at the gene ends were 5 bases for V and 5 bases for J; bases not matched to a gene: 10. As DNA, the CDR3 is TGCGCCAGCAGTCCGGGACTAGCGGGGGCCGCTAGGGAGACCCAGTACTTC. Protein product: CASSPGLAGAARETQYF.

This clone came up once. This chain connects TRBV7-9 to TRBJ2-7; D not resolved. The germline V gene has CDR1 SEHNR and CDR2 FQNEAQ (reference sequence). Trimming stripped 0 bases from V and 2 bases from J, with 8 bases between. There are 14 residues in the CDR3. The CDR3 loop reads CASSLALIAYEQYF. The CDR3 DNA reads as TGTGCCAGCAGCTTAGCGCTAATAGCCTACGAGCAGTACTTC. The whole variable domain, filled in from reference TRBV7-9 and TRBJ2-7, reads DTGVSQNPRHKITKRGQNVTFRCDPISEHNRLYWYRQTLGQGPEFLTYFQNEAQLEKSRLLSDRFSAERPKGSFSTLEIQRTEQGDSAMYLCASSLALIAYEQYFGPGTRLTVT.

This chain connects TRBV6-1 to TRBJ2-7; possibly TRBD2 for D (6 bases). Trimming took 6 bases from V and 6 from J, leaving 21 bases between them. Per germline, CDR1 MNHNS and CDR2 SASEGT. This CDR3 region has 15 residues. CDR3 sequence: CASSYRPPPGGEQYF. In nucleotides, the CDR3 is TGTGCCAGCAGCTACCGACCCCCACCCGGGGGCGAGCAGTACTTC.

The chain links TRBV11-2 to TRBJ2-1; 9 nucleotides agree with TRBD2. The CDR3 is 15 residues long. V trimming: 5 bases; J trimming: 4 bases; junction bases outside the gene matches: 6. The V gene's germline CDR1 is SGHAT and CDR2 FQNNGV. CDR3 sequence reads: CASSKERGAYNEQFF. The CDR3, as DNA: TGTGCCAGCAGCAAGGAGCGGGGGGCGTACAATGAGCAGTTCTTC.

The chain recombines TRBV7-2 with TRBJ2-1; 10 bases agree with TRBD1. The V gene end was trimmed by 2 bases and the J gene end by 9 bases; junction bases not matched to a gene: 7. CDR1 is SGHTA, CDR2 FQGNSA, per germline. The CDR3 has 15 amino acids. CDR3 in DNA: TGTGCCAGCAGCTTATTGGGACAGGGGCGCGGTGAGCAGTTCTTC. Residues: CASSLLGQGRGEQFF.

The chain carries TRBV2 and TRBJ2-7, with D tentatively TRBD2 (7 bases). V was shortened by 8 bases and J by 6 bases, with 20 bases between the two germline ends. The CDR3 is 14 amino acids. Per the germline V gene, CDR1 is SNHLY and CDR2 is FYNNEI. As DNA, the CDR3 is TGTGCCAGCTGGACGGGGGGCGTTGTAGGCGAGCAGTACTTC. Its translation: CASWTGGVVGEQYF.

This rearrangement joins TRBV27 to TRBJ2-2, with D possibly being TRBD1 (6 bases). V was clipped by 3 bases and J by 4 bases, with 9 bases between them. Germline V CDR1 and CDR2: MNHEY, SMNVEV (reference sequence). The CDR3 contains 14 residues. CDR3 DNA: TGTGCCAGCAGTTTGGCACAGGGCACCGGGGAGCTGTTTTTT. It codes for CASSLAQGTGELFF.

About this clone itself: A clone one base away is much larger, so this may be a read error. V and J are TRBV6-4 and TRBJ1-5; tentative D call: TRBD1 (6 bases). This CDR3 spans 15 amino acids. Germline values: CDR1 MRHNA, CDR2 SNTAGT. The germline V and J ends were trimmed by 10 bases and 5 bases, with 21 bases remaining between them. The CDR3 coding sequence is TGTGCCAACCCTACGCCCGCAGGGGTCGATCAGCCCCAGCATTTT. Its protein product is CANPTPAGVDQPQHF.

The chain recombines TRBV11-3 with TRBJ1-4; D remains unclear. Germline values: CDR1 SGHNT, CDR2 YENEEA. The CDR3 contains 15 residues. V lost 5 bases, J lost 3 bases, and 13 bases lay in between. Here the CDR3 reads CASSPTDSANEKLFF. In DNA, the CDR3 is TGTGCCAGCAGCCCCACAGACTCCGCTAATGAAAAACTGTTTTTT.

V is TRBV7-3 and J is TRBJ2-2, with TRBD2 matching 10 bases. The ends lost 0 bases at V and 7 bases at J; junction bases unmatched: 11. The CDR3 has 18 amino acids. In germline, CDR1 is SGHTA, CDR2 FQGTGA. CDR3 region: CASSLTVYLAGAFGELFF. In DNA form, the CDR3 reads TGTGCCAGCAGCTTAACGGTCTATCTAGCGGGAGCATTCGGGGAGCTGTTTTTT.

The V and J genes are TRBV14 and TRBJ1-1; D is uncertain. The germline V gene encodes CDR1 SGHDN and CDR2 FVKESK. The CDR3 runs 15 residues. The V and J ends lost 3 bases and 1 base respectively, with 12 bases between them. CDR3 residues: CASSHRPRWNTEAFF. The CDR3 nucleotides are TGTGCCAGCAGCCACCGTCCCCGGTGGAACACTGAAGCTTTCTTT.

J is TRBJ2-7 and V is TRBV7-2; possibly TRBD2 for D (5 bases). Germline assignment: CDR1 SGHTA and CDR2 FQGNSA. This CDR3 contains 17 residues. V lost 4 bases to trimming and J lost 3 bases, with 22 bases between them. CDR3 loop: CASSSGHSVSTGYEQYF. The DNA of the CDR3 is TGTGCCAGCAGCTCCGGCCATAGCGTATCTACTGGCTACGAGCAGTACTTC.

V and J are TRBV4-3 and TRBJ1-1, with D maybe TRBD1 (5 bases). The CDR3 extends over 14 amino acids. The germline V gene encodes CDR1 LGHNA and CDR2 YSLEER. The V and J ends lost 0 bases and 2 bases respectively, with 7 bases between them. The CDR3 DNA reads TGCGCCAGCAGCCAAGACAGGGTTAACACTGAAGCTTTCTTT. Protein: CASSQDRVNTEAFF.

This clone was detected a few times. The chain recombines TRBV28 with TRBJ1-5, with D uncertain. Germline V gene sequence: CDR1 MDHEN, CDR2 SYDVKM. The CDR3 runs to 14 residues. Trimming took 7 bases from V and 2 from J, leaving 12 bases between them. The CDR3 DNA reads TGTGCCAGCATGTACGGGGTAGGCAATCAGCCCCAGCATTTT. Amino acid sequence: CASMYGVGNQPQHF.

The chain carries TRBV19 and TRBJ2-7; D is undetermined. V lost 3 bases to trimming and J lost 2 bases, with 8 bases between them. Per the germline V gene, CDR1 is LNHDA and CDR2 is SQIVND (reference sequence). CDR3 length: 13 residues. CDR3 bases: TGTGCCAGTAGTATCGCAGCTCCCTACGAGCAGTACTTC. Amino acids: CASSIAAPYEQYF.